A selection of T cell receptor beta chains follows, all from one sample in a study of vaccination effects on CD4 cells after COVID-19. No antigen has been identified for these receptors. The assay was immunoSEQ multiplex PCR, and TCRdb's table has in-frame clones only and misses some. The sample lists around 54,000 clones; around 75% were seen once. Sequences were derived from CD4+ T cells from PBMCs cultured with HCoV-229E spike peptides, sampled before COVID-19 vaccination. Source of these receptors: a human donor who received a COVID-19 vaccine. Each CDR3 is given with its conserved first and last residue.

TRBV19	TRBJ2-5	CASSLHRGPLQETQYF
TRBV9	TRBJ2-3	CASSVELPGGSTDTQYF
TRBV2	TRBJ1-2	CASSELQGGYGYTF
TRBV3-1/TRBV3-2	TRBJ2-3	CASSLGGRTDTQYF
TRBV6-5	TRBJ1-4	CASRSTGLANEKLFF
TRBV9	TRBJ2-1	CASSVGTVGPSSYNEQFF
TRBV5-1	TRBJ2-1	CASRETGGYNEQFF
TRBV18	TRBJ1-4	CASSPTQQGAGEKLFF
TRBV6-4	TRBJ1-2	CASSDWSGSNYGYTF
TRBV7-9	TRBJ2-1	CASSLTGDIEQFF
TRBV27	TRBJ1-3	CASSLVGTIGNTIYF
TRBV7-3	TRBJ1-3	CASSPRGQGAGNTIYF
TRBV20-1	TRBJ2-5	CSASMGAQYF
TRBV7-9	TRBJ1-1	CASSALTSTEAFF
TRBV4-1	TRBJ2-2	CASSQVHTTGELFF
TRBV28	TRBJ1-2	CASSPSGDYGYTF
TRBV6-5	TRBJ1-5	CASSRGNQPQHF
TRBV5-1	TRBJ1-2	CASSLSGQGANGYTF
TRBV19	TRBJ1-3	CASRFGGNTIYF
TRBV30	TRBJ1-1	CAWRTGTPSSGTEAFF
TRBV24-1	TRBJ2-1	CATSDFEQGGNEQFF
TRBV30	TRBJ2-5	CAWSRQGQETQYF
TRBV2	TRBJ1-2	CASTLAGGSYTF
TRBV27	TRBJ1-1	CASIGGTLNTEAFF
TRBV29-1	TRBJ2-5	CSVLRDHSQETQYF
TRBV23-1	TRBJ1-4	CASTLVRGNEKLFF
TRBV7-9	TRBJ2-3	CASGEGDTQYF
TRBV7-9	TRBJ2-1	CASSPSGTVNEQFF
TRBV7-3	TRBJ1-1	CASSLTPDTGAFF
TRBV5-8	TRBJ2-3	CASPDLTGEDTQYF
TRBV19	TRBJ2-1	CASSYWTGGFEQFF
TRBV5-1	TRBJ2-2	CASSFTSGGANGELFF
TRBV9	TRBJ1-6	CASSVAAANSPLHF
TRBV6-2/TRBV6-3	TRBJ2-1	CASSYSASGGRVFF
TRBV2	TRBJ1-5	CASSSDQGNGQPQHF
TRBV7-2	TRBJ2-3	CASSLTRVGGGQDTQYF
TRBV7-9	TRBJ1-5	CASSLGRGEFGNQPQHF
TRBV3-1/TRBV3-2	TRBJ2-5	CASTRGEGETQYF
TRBV2	TRBJ1-5	CASSPGTGTNQPQHF
TRBV12-3/TRBV12-4	TRBJ2-5	CATRLAGLETQYF
TRBV28	TRBJ1-5	CASTGTGSQPQHF
TRBV6-5	TRBJ1-5	CASSYSRNQPQHF
TRBV2	TRBJ1-6	CASISENNSPLHF
TRBV5-1	TRBJ1-5	CASSWGPQGAVNQPQHF
TRBV24-1	TRBJ1-2	CATSDPTGGYGYTF
TRBV7-3	TRBJ2-1	CASSRSGGAGGEQFF
TRBV10-2	TRBJ1-1	CASSEGTNTEAFF
TRBV28	TRBJ1-1	CASRHTGGVTEAFF
TRBV30	TRBJ2-1	CAWSLAGGKFF
TRBV28	TRBJ1-3	CASTPSGTVNSGNTIYF